This is a list of T cell receptor beta chains from one sample in a study of siplizumab effects on memory and regulatory T cells. Method: immunoSEQ multiplex PCR; TCRdb's copy keeps in-frame clones and lacks some. The repertoire includes over 65,000 clones, over 90% of them detected once, and around a sixth sits in the top ten. Sample: CD8+ T cells sorted from blood. The receptors shown here come from a human donor in good health. Each CDR3 is given with its conserved first and last residue. D genes are given only for firm matches. A row's size may be missing; if present it is once, few, many or a size class.

j_gene: TRBJ1-2; abundance: .; v_gene: TRBV20-1; d_gene: .; CDR3aa: CSARSDGYTF; CDR3nt: TGCAGTGCTAGGTCAGATGGCTACACCTTC
j_gene: TRBJ2-1; abundance: .; v_gene: TRBV14; d_gene: .; CDR3aa: CASSQDWDNNEQFF; CDR3nt: TGTGCCAGCAGCCAAGATTGGGATAACAATGAGCAGTTCTTC
j_gene: TRBJ1-2; abundance: .; v_gene: TRBV6-5; d_gene: TRBD1; CDR3aa: CASRDHRGANYGYTF; CDR3nt: TGTGCCAGCAGGGACCACAGGGGGGCTAATTATGGCTACACCTTC
j_gene: TRBJ1-3; abundance: .; v_gene: TRBV4-1; d_gene: .; CDR3aa: CASSQGLLGNTIYF; CDR3nt: TGCGCCAGCAGCCAAGGCCTTCTTGGAAACACCATATATTTT
j_gene: TRBJ2-1; abundance: .; v_gene: TRBV6-5; d_gene: TRBD2; CDR3aa: CASRALTSGDGQFF; CDR3nt: TGTGCCAGCAGAGCGTTGACTAGCGGGGACGGGCAGTTCTTC
j_gene: TRBJ2-1; abundance: .; v_gene: TRBV21-1; d_gene: .; CDR3aa: CASSKAGLADSYNEQFF; CDR3nt: TGTGCCAGCAGCAAAGCGGGTCTAGCGGACTCCTACAATGAGCAGTTCTTC
j_gene: TRBJ2-5; abundance: .; v_gene: TRBV19; d_gene: TRBD1; CDR3aa: CASSIGTGVQETQYF; CDR3nt: TGTGCCAGTAGTATCGGGACAGGGGTTCAAGAGACCCAGTACTTC
j_gene: TRBJ2-3; abundance: once; v_gene: TRBV11-2; d_gene: TRBD2; CDR3aa: CASSLVGGGGDTQYF; CDR3nt: TGTGCCAGCAGCTTAGTAGGTGGGGGGGGAGATACGCAGTATTTT
j_gene: TRBJ2-3; abundance: .; v_gene: TRBV9; d_gene: .; CDR3aa: CASSVVGFSTDTQYF; CDR3nt: TGTGCCAGCAGCGTAGTGGGATTTAGCACAGATACGCAGTATTTT
j_gene: TRBJ1-4; abundance: .; v_gene: TRBV11-2; d_gene: .; CDR3aa: CASSLGYAGLNEKLFF; CDR3nt: TGTGCCAGCAGCTTAGGTTACGCAGGACTTAATGAAAAACTGTTTTTT
j_gene: TRBJ2-7; abundance: .; v_gene: TRBV19; d_gene: TRBD1; CDR3aa: CASSIGGTGSYEQYF; CDR3nt: TGTGCCAGTAGTATAGGAGGGACAGGCTCCTACGAGCAGTACTTC
j_gene: TRBJ1-2; abundance: .; v_gene: TRBV6-4; d_gene: TRBD1; CDR3aa: CASRALAGTGEGGYTF; CDR3nt: TGTGCCAGCAGAGCCCTTGCCGGGACAGGGGAAGGCGGCTACACCTTC
j_gene: TRBJ1-3; abundance: few; v_gene: TRBV7-9; d_gene: .; CDR3aa: CASSSTVGFGNTIYF; CDR3nt: TGTGCCAGCAGCTCCACAGTTGGGTTTGGAAACACCATATATTTT
j_gene: TRBJ2-7; abundance: .; v_gene: TRBV7-2; d_gene: .; CDR3aa: CASSDQGYEQYF; CDR3nt: TGTGCCAGCAGCGACCAGGGGTACGAGCAGTACTTC
j_gene: TRBJ2-2; abundance: once; v_gene: TRBV5-4; d_gene: .; CDR3aa: CASSFGGELFF; CDR3nt: TGTGCCAGCAGTTTTGGCGGGGAGCTGTTTTTT
j_gene: TRBJ1-1; abundance: .; v_gene: TRBV19; d_gene: .; CDR3aa: CASSIEQKNTEAFF; CDR3nt: TGTGCCAGTAGTATCGAACAGAAGAACACTGAAGCTTTCTTT
j_gene: TRBJ2-2; abundance: .; v_gene: TRBV7-6; d_gene: TRBD2; CDR3aa: CASSPVETSGITNTGELFF; CDR3nt: TGTGCCAGCAGCCCTGTGGAGACTAGCGGGATAACGAACACCGGGGAGCTGTTTTTT